This entry describes one TCR beta chain. Its target is not known. The source of the sample is a study of shared clonotypes between healthy human individuals. Whole-study results and caveats: Limitation of the genetic and exposure-history diversity represented came from the few donors.

Every unsorted PBMC PCR replicate was loaded with about 290 ng DNA, 33,000 or so T cell genomes. Generated by immunoSEQ multiplex PCR, the TCRdb table keeps only in-frame clones and is missing some. The sample includes fewer than 550,000 clones, 60% to 80% of them seen just once. The clonotype comes from a woman between 35 and 50 years old in good health. Some clones in this sample may be carry-over from other donors' samples. Input material: PBMCs.

The CDR3 loop is CASTVAGRDNEQFF. The DNA for the CDR3 is TGTGCCAGCACCGTAGCGGGACGAGACAATGAGCAGTTCTTC. The chain has TRBV7-9 and TRBJ2-1; 8 nucleotides match TRBD2. V dropped 7 bases and J dropped 5; count of bases not matched to a gene: 7. The CDR3 is made up of 14 amino acids. Germline V CDR1 and CDR2: SEHNR, FQNEAQ (reference sequence).